A single sample is the source of the 29 T cell receptor beta chains below, sequenced in a study of blood T cell repertoires in COVID-19. Assay used: immunoSEQ multiplex PCR; TCRdb lists only in-frame clones, some missing. Of 55,000 to 70,000 clones in the sample, 91% were seen once. Sequenced sample: peripheral blood. These receptor sequences come from a man aged 60-69 years with acute or convalescent COVID-19.

This chain connects TRBV5-1 to TRBJ1-2, with TRBD1 as a possible D gene (5 bases). Per germline, CDR1 SGHRS and CDR2 YFSETQ. V dropped 4 bases and J dropped 7 bases, with 20 bases sitting between them. This CDR3 is built from 15 residues. CDR3 amino acids: CASSPTAGGLGGYTF. CDR3 sequence (DNA): TGCGCCAGCAGCCCCACCGCCGGGGGTTTAGGTGGCTACACCTTC.

The V gene is TRBV3-1 (or the pseudogene TRBV3-2), the J gene TRBJ2-7, with 7 bases identical to TRBD2. Losses at the gene ends were 1 base for V and 9 bases for J; bases not matched to a gene: 6. In germline, CDR1 is LGHDT, CDR2 YNNKEL (reference sequence). The CDR3 extends over 13 amino acids. CDR3 in amino acids: CASSQVPREGQYF. CDR3 coding DNA: TGTGCCAGCAGCCAAGTACCCAGGGAGGGGCAGTACTTC.

The chain couples TRBV11-3 to TRBJ2-7; D is unresolved. Trimming removed 3 bases at V and 3 bases at J, with 6 bases between. Germline V gene sequence: CDR1 SGHNT, CDR2 YENEEA. This CDR3 comprises 12 residues. CDR3 in DNA: TGTGCCAGCAGCTTGACAAACTACGAGCAGTACTTC. The encoded protein is CASSLTNYEQYF.

This clone was picked up one time. The rearrangement links TRBV18 to TRBJ1-6; D gene unclear. The CDR3 is made up of 14 amino acids. CDR1 is KGHSH and CDR2 is LQKENI in the germline V gene. V lost 4 bases and J 7 bases, leaving 11 bases between the germline ends. Written as DNA, the CDR3 is TGTGCCAGCTCACAACAATCGAACAATTCACCCCTCCACTTT. Protein sequence: CASSQQSNNSPLHF.

This chain connects TRBV28 to TRBJ1-6; D gene uncertain. This CDR3 spans 15 amino acids. V shed 5 bases and J shed 9 bases, with 17 bases lying between them. CDR1 and CDR2 from the germline V gene are MDHEN and SYDVKM. The CDR3: CASSNSGSLSSPLHF. The CDR3 nucleotides are TGTGCCAGCAGTAACTCCGGGAGCCTGAGTTCACCCCTCCACTTT.

The chain is built from TRBV6-2 or TRBV6-3 and TRBJ2-7, with 8 nucleotides matching TRBD2. The CDR3 covers 16 residues. Germline V lookup: CDR1 MNHEY, CDR2 SVGEGT. Trimming cost V 4 bases and J 6 bases; bases outside gene matches: 14. The DNA of the CDR3 is TGTGCCAGCAGTTCGACCGGGACTAGTGGTGTGGGCGAGCAGTACTTC. Amino acids: CASSSTGTSGVGEQYF.

The J gene is TRBJ2-3, the V gene TRBV27, with no clear D. This CDR3 has 11 residues. V lost 6 bases to trimming and J lost 2 bases, with 3 bases between them. In germline, CDR1 is MNHEY, CDR2 SMNVEV (reference sequence). The CDR3 nucleotides read TGTGCCAGCAGCTCCACAGATACGCAGTATTTT. Its translation is CASSSTDTQYF.

V is TRBV11-3 and J is TRBJ2-7; TRBD2 agrees at 8 bases. Germline V gene lookup returns CDR1 SGHNT and CDR2 YENEEA. The CDR3 consists of 14 residues. Trimming at V came to 5 bases and at J to 2 bases, leaving 5 bases not matched to a gene. This CDR3 reads CASSRTGGPYEQYF. The CDR3 bases are TGTGCCAGCAGCCGGACGGGAGGGCCCTACGAGCAGTACTTC.

The chain joins TRBV11-3 to TRBJ1-2; TRBD1 matches 10 bases. V shed 5 bases, J shed 7 bases, and the junction held 10 bases outside the gene matches. Germline-derived CDR1 and CDR2 are SGHNT and YENEEA. This CDR3 region has 15 residues. The CDR3 sequence: CASSPQDRGRFGYTF. The DNA of the CDR3 is TGTGCCAGCAGCCCACAAGACAGGGGGCGGTTTGGCTACACCTTC.

The J gene is TRBJ1-2, the V gene TRBV7-9; 7 nucleotides line up with TRBD1. V shed 1 base and J 2 bases; nucleotides not matched to a gene: 7. This CDR3 has 16 amino acids. Looked up from germline, CDR1 is SEHNR and CDR2 is FQNEAQ (reference sequence). The chain's CDR3 is CASSLDLTGLNYGYTF. The CDR3 region has the DNA TGTGCCAGCAGCTTAGATTTGACAGGGCTAAACTATGGCTACACCTTC.

The rearrangement uses TRBV5-1 and TRBJ2-1; possible D gene TRBD1, 6 bases. Trimming pared 0 bases from V and 5 bases from J, leaving 9 bases between. The CDR3 has 14 amino acids. The germline V gene has CDR1 SGHRS and CDR2 YFSETQ. CDR3 DNA sequence: TGCGCCAGCAGCTTGGGGGGGCGTAACAATGAGCAGTTCTTC. It translates to CASSLGGRNNEQFF.

The chain is built from TRBV12-5 and TRBJ1-6; no clear D gene. Trimming stripped 6 bases from V and 9 bases from J, with 18 bases between. Germline-derived CDR1 and CDR2 are LGHNT and FRNRAP. This CDR3 region has 15 residues. This CDR3 reads CASGSRGGQGSPLHF. CDR3 coding DNA: TGTGCTAGTGGCTCACGAGGAGGGCAAGGTTCACCCCTCCACTTT. The full variable domain, completed using reference TRBV12-5 and TRBJ1-6, is DARVTQTPRHKVTEMGQEVTMRCQPILGHNTVFWYRQTMMQGLELLAYFRNRAPLDDSGMPKDRFSAEMPDATLATLKIQPSEPRDSAVYFCASGSRGGQGSPLHFGNGTRLTVT.

V is TRBV28 and J is TRBJ1-5; 9 bases are a match to TRBD1. V lost 2 bases and J lost 3; bases outside the gene matches: 5. CDR3 length equals 16 residues. Germline CDR1 and CDR2: MDHEN and SYDVKM. DNA of the CDR3: TGTGCCAGCAGTTTAGGGACAGGGCCCTCCAATCAGCCCCAGCATTTT. Translated: CASSLGTGPSNQPQHF.

The chain couples TRBV28 to TRBJ1-6; D call uncertain. The V gene's germline CDR1 is MDHEN and CDR2 SYDVKM. This CDR3 contains 16 residues. V was clipped by 5 bases and J by 2 bases, with 13 bases between them. This CDR3 reads CASSITWAPYNSPLHF. The CDR3 nucleotides are TGTGCCAGCAGTATTACTTGGGCTCCCTATAATTCACCCCTCCACTTT.

This chain connects TRBV4-1 to TRBJ1-6; possibly TRBD1 for D (6 bases). Germline CDR1 reads MGHRA; CDR2 reads YSYEKL. This CDR3 spans 16 amino acids. V was pared by 0 bases and J by 9 bases, with 15 bases between. The CDR3 is CASSQDYPLQGSPLHF. Written as DNA, the CDR3 is TGCGCCAGCAGCCAAGACTATCCATTACAGGGTTCACCCCTCCACTTT.

This chain uses TRBV6-2 or TRBV6-3 with TRBJ1-1, with D tentatively TRBD1 (6 bases). Germline CDR1 is MNHEY and CDR2 is SVGEGT. The CDR3 covers 15 residues. The V and J ends lost 0 bases and 4 bases respectively, with 12 bases between them. CDR3 nucleotides: TGTGCCAGCAGTTACTCTGGCAGGGGATCCACTGAAGCTTTCTTT. Protein: CASSYSGRGSTEAFF.

The chain uses TRBV3-1 (or the pseudogene TRBV3-2) and TRBJ1-3, with unresolved D. This CDR3 comprises 14 residues. Germline V gene sequence: CDR1 LGHDT, CDR2 YNNKEL (reference sequence). With 4 bases removed from V and 0 bases from J, the gap between germline ends came to 7 bases. CDR3 in amino acids: CASSLADSGNTIYF. CDR3 bases: TGTGCCAGCAGCCTTGCAGACTCTGGAAACACCATATATTTT.

The chain recombines TRBV28 with TRBJ1-1; possibly TRBD1 for D (6 bases). The ends were cut back, 7 bases at V and 1 base at J, with 16 bases in the middle. The CDR3 is 15 residues long. Germline lookup yields CDR1 MDHEN and CDR2 SYDVKM. The CDR3 region has the DNA TGTGCCAGCACCCAACAGGGACAACAGAACACTGAAGCTTTCTTT. Its translation is CASTQQGQQNTEAFF.

The chain couples TRBV28 to TRBJ2-3; TRBD1 aligns across 7 bases. J was trimmed by 2 bases and V by 5 bases; bases with no gene match: 10. The CDR3 contains 16 residues. Germline V gene data show CDR1 as MDHEN and CDR2 as SYDVKM. The CDR3 loop is CASSLYGTVSTDTQYF. Written as DNA, the CDR3 is TGTGCCAGCAGTCTCTACGGGACAGTTTCCACAGATACGCAGTATTTT.

J is TRBJ1-5 and V is TRBV6-5; D is possibly TRBD1 (6 bases). The germline CDR1 and CDR2 sequences are MNHEY and SVGAGI. With 6 bases removed from V and 0 bases from J, the gap between germline ends came to 12 bases. The length of the CDR3 is 15 residues. The CDR3 sequence: CASRQGPYSNQPQHF. As DNA, the CDR3 is TGTGCCAGCAGGCAGGGGCCTTATAGCAATCAGCCCCAGCATTTT.

The rearrangement joins TRBV14 to TRBJ1-4; D gene unclear. CDR3 length: 16 amino acids. Per the germline V gene, CDR1 is SGHDN and CDR2 is FVKESK. Trimming took off 2 bases at V and 6 bases at J, with 16 bases between the two ends. This CDR3 reads CASSQLRPDGDEKLFF. In nucleotides, the CDR3 is TGTGCCAGCAGCCAACTACGGCCGGATGGAGATGAAAAACTGTTTTTT. Drawing the rest from reference TRBV14 and TRBJ1-4, the complete variable domain is EAGVTQFPSHSVIEKGQTVTLRCDPISGHDNLYWYRRVMGKEIKFLLHFVKESKQDESGMPNNRFLAERTGGTYSTLKVQPAELEDSGVYFCASSQLRPDGDEKLFFGSGTQLSVL.

The CDR3 region has the DNA TGTGCCAGCAGCGTAGGTTTTAGCGGGCGCACAGATACGCAGTATTTT. Protein product: CASSVGFSGRTDTQYF. The chain joins TRBV9 to TRBJ2-3, with 7 bases matching TRBD2. The CDR3 loop spans 16 amino acids. Germline values: CDR1 SGDLS, CDR2 YYNGEE. Trimming cost V 0 bases and J 1 base; bases outside gene matches: 5.

The rearrangement links TRBV7-2 to TRBJ2-7; 9 nucleotides line up with TRBD1. The CDR3 runs to 14 residues. Germline assignment: CDR1 SGHTA and CDR2 FQGNSA. V lost 5 bases and J lost 4; bases outside the gene matches: 6. CDR3 residues: CASSETGGPYEQYF. CDR3 DNA sequence: TGTGCCAGCAGCGAAACAGGGGGCCCGTACGAGCAGTACTTC.

The chain combines TRBV30 with TRBJ2-5; maybe TRBD1 (5 bases). Germline loops: CDR1 GTSNPN, CDR2 SVGIG (reference sequence). Trimming took 0 bases from V and 5 from J, leaving 10 bases between them. This CDR3 has 13 residues. The CDR3 DNA reads as TGTGCCTGGAGTGTATCTGGGGCGGAGACCCAGTACTTC. This encodes CAWSVSGAETQYF.

V is TRBV5-1 and J is TRBJ1-1; perhaps TRBD1 as D (6 bases). CDR1 is SGHRS and CDR2 is YFSETQ in the germline V gene. This CDR3 contains 15 residues. The V and J ends lost 0 bases and 4 bases respectively, with 13 bases between them. The CDR3: CASSLEGGGVTEAFF. The CDR3, as DNA: TGCGCCAGCAGCTTGGAGGGAGGGGGTGTCACTGAAGCTTTCTTT.

The V gene is TRBV6-6, the J gene TRBJ1-1; weak D call: TRBD1 (6 bases). Germline V gives CDR1 MNHNY, CDR2 SVGAGI (reference sequence). Between the trimmed V and J ends, which lost 5 bases and 2 bases, there was a span of 18 bases. The CDR3 spans 16 residues. The CDR3 nucleotides read TGTGCCAGCAGTCGAGACTTTCAGGGGTACAACACTGAAGCTTTCTTT. Protein sequence: CASSRDFQGYNTEAFF.

This chain connects TRBV10-3 to TRBJ2-1; 14 bases are shared with TRBD2. Germline V gives CDR1 ENHRY, CDR2 SYGVKD. V shed 8 bases and J 5 bases; nucleotides not matched to a gene: 2. The CDR3 is 14 amino acids. The CDR3 loop reads CAIGGLAGDNEQFF. The CDR3 region has the DNA TGTGCCATCGGGGGACTAGCGGGAGACAATGAGCAGTTCTTC.

This chain uses TRBV7-3 with TRBJ2-5; a possible D gene is TRBD2 (6 bases). With 5 bases removed from V and 2 bases from J, the gap between germline ends came to 12 bases. Germline loops: CDR1 SGHTA, CDR2 FQGTGA. The CDR3 has 14 residues. CDR3 region: CASSRGGRQETQYF. In DNA, the CDR3 is TGTGCCAGCAGCCGTGGAGGGAGGCAAGAGACCCAGTACTTC.

This clone was recorded only once. The CDR3 bases are TGTGCCAGCAGTCCGGGAGGATTCAACACTGAAGCTTTCTTT. Translated: CASSPGGFNTEAFF. The chain combines TRBV5-4 with TRBJ1-1; D remains ambiguous. The CDR3 has 14 residues. Trimming shortened V by 5 bases and J by 2 bases, and 13 bases separated the two germline ends. Germline lookup yields CDR1 SGHNT and CDR2 YYREEE (reference sequence). The full variable domain, rest sourced from reference TRBV5-4 and TRBJ1-1, is ETGVTQSPTHLIKTRGQQVTLRCSSQSGHNTVSWYQQALGQGPQFIFQYYREEENGRGNFPPRFSGLQFPNYSSELNVNALELDDSALYLCASSPGGFNTEAFFGQGTRLTVV.